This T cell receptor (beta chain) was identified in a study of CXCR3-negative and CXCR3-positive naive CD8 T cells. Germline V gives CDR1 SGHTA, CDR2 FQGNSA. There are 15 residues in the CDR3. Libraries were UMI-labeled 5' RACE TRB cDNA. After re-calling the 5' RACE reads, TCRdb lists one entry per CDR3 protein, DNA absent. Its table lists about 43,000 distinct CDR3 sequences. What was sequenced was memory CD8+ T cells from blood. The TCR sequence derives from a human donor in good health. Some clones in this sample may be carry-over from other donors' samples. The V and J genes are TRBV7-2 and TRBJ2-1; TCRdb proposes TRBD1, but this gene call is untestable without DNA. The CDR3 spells CASTLEGAAYNEQFF.